One and the same sample provided the 26 T cell receptor beta chains below, sequenced in a study of cytomegalovirus exposure and HLA in healthy donors. The PCR was carried out with 60 Vbeta primers and 13 Jbeta primers. Profiling relied on immunoSEQ multiplex PCR, and the TCRdb table lists in-frame clones only, not all of them. The data contain some 120,000 clones, around three quarters of them singletons. Sequencing input: PBMCs. These TCRs come from a man in his forties in good health and CMV-seronegative.

The chain joins TRBV29-1 to TRBJ2-1; possible D gene TRBD2, 5 bases. CDR3 size: 17 residues. Germline V gene data show CDR1 as SQVTM and CDR2 as ANQGSEA. Trimming pared 1 base from V and 0 bases from J, leaving 16 bases between. The CDR3 is CSVEVEPGKASYNEQFF. The CDR3 nucleotides read TGCAGCGTTGAAGTGGAGCCGGGGAAGGCCTCCTACAATGAGCAGTTCTTC.

This clone has only a few counts. V and J are TRBV2 and TRBJ1-4, with D hard to call. Per the germline V gene, CDR1 is SNHLY and CDR2 is FYNNEI. V lost 4 bases and J 14 bases, leaving 11 bases between the germline ends. The CDR3 covers 11 residues. The CDR3: CASSGLHQLFF. DNA for the CDR3: TGTGCCAGCAGTGGACTTCATCAGCTGTTTTTT. The variable domain in full, completed from reference TRBV2 and TRBJ1-4, reads EPEVTQTPSHQVTQMGQEVILRCVPISNHLYFYWYRQILGQKVEFLVSFYNNEISEKSEIFDDQFSVERPDGSNFTLKIRSTKLEDSAMYFCASSGLHQLFFGSGTQLSVL.

This clone was detected a few times. Different DNA sequences within this sample yield the same CDR3. The V call is TRBV7-6, the J call TRBJ1-1; D unresolved. From germline, CDR1 is SGHVS and CDR2 FNYEAQ. CDR3 length: 13 amino acids. The V end was cut by 1 base, the J end by 1 base, with 4 bases between. CDR3 in amino acids: CASSLGQNTEAFF. For the CDR3, the DNA is TGTGCCAGCAGCTTAGGGCAGAACACTGAAGCTTTCTTT.

In nucleotides, the CDR3 is TGTGCCAGCAGCCCCCCGACAGGTGGCTACACCTTC. Translating it yields CASSPPTGGYTF. V is TRBV28 and J is TRBJ1-2, with D possibly matching TRBD1 (6 bases). CDR3 length: 12 amino acids. Trimming pared 6 bases from V and 7 bases from J, leaving 12 bases between. CDR1 is MDHEN and CDR2 is SYDVKM in the germline V gene.

V is TRBV5-1 and J is TRBJ1-1; TRBD1 aligns across 10 bases. V lost 0 bases and J lost 5; bases outside the gene matches: 4. The CDR3 is 15 amino acids. Germline loops: CDR1 SGHRS, CDR2 YFSETQ. The CDR3 loop is CASSLEDRGGTEAFF. The CDR3 nucleotides read TGCGCCAGCAGCTTGGAGGACAGGGGGGGAACTGAAGCTTTCTTT.

The chain couples TRBV5-4 to TRBJ2-2; 7 bases are shared with TRBD1. The CDR3 consists of 15 residues. Germline V gene data show CDR1 as SGHNT and CDR2 as YYREEE (reference sequence). J lost 3 bases, V lost 2 bases, and 4 bases had no gene match. The CDR3 DNA follows: TGTGCCAGCAGCTTCGACAGGGAGTACACCGGGGAGCTGTTTTTT. Protein product: CASSFDREYTGELFF.

The chain recombines TRBV5-1 with TRBJ2-3, with 8 bases lining up with TRBD1. Germline CDR1 reads SGHRS; CDR2 reads YFSETQ. V gave up 5 bases and J gave up 6 bases; unmatched junction bases: 11. This CDR3 is built from 15 residues. This chain's CDR3 is CASRRGQGSGDTQYF. DNA for the CDR3: TGCGCCAGCAGACGTGGACAGGGATCAGGGGATACGCAGTATTTT.

The chain has TRBV2 and TRBJ2-5; TRBD2 aligns across 7 bases. Germline loops: CDR1 SNHLY, CDR2 FYNNEI. The junction had 13 bases not matched to a gene; V was cut back by 4 bases and J by 2 bases. The CDR3 is made up of 17 amino acids. CDR3 residues: CASSGGGGWLTQETQYF. The DNA for the CDR3 is TGTGCCAGCAGTGGGGGGGGAGGGTGGCTAACTCAAGAGACCCAGTACTTC.

The J gene is TRBJ2-3, the V gene TRBV7-2, with 8 nucleotides matching TRBD2. Germline-derived CDR1 and CDR2 are SGHTA and FQGNSA. The CDR3 extends over 14 amino acids. With V trimmed by 4 bases and J by 4 bases, 4 bases remained unmatched. For the CDR3, the DNA is TGTGCCAGCAGCTCACTGACTAGCGCAGATACGCAGTATTTT. Translated, it gives CASSSLTSADTQYF.

In the case of this clone: The conserved final phenylalanine or tryptophan is absent from the CDR3, which likely points to a read error. The chain links TRBV6-5 to TRBJ2-3; D ambiguous. Trimming took 6 bases from V and 6 from J, leaving 13 bases between them. The CDR3 consists of 13 residues. Germline CDR1 is MNHEY and CDR2 is SVGAGI. The CDR3: CASSYALGDTQYV. CDR3 in DNA: TGTGCCAGCAGCTATGCCCTCGGGGATACGCAGTATGTT.

The chain joins TRBV27 to TRBJ1-2; D is unclear. The germline V gene encodes CDR1 MNHEY and CDR2 SMNVEV (reference sequence). V lost 3 bases, J lost 5 bases, and 10 bases lay in between. There are 13 residues in the CDR3. The CDR3 nucleotides are TGTGCCAGCAGTTTTAACAGTTTATATGGCTACACCTTC. This gives the protein CASSFNSLYGYTF.

The CDR3 DNA sequence: TGTGCCAGTAGTATAGCGCAGGGAAGTGGCTACACCTTC. Protein product: CASSIAQGSGYTF. This chain joins TRBV19 and TRBJ1-2; a weak D match, TRBD1 (5 bases). CDR1 and CDR2 from the germline V gene are LNHDA and SQIVND (reference sequence). The V end lost 1 base, the J end lost 7 bases, and 10 bases lay between the germline ends. The CDR3 is made up of 13 amino acids.

The genes are TRBV6-5 and TRBJ2-3; D possibly corresponds to TRBD2 (5 bases). V dropped 0 bases and J dropped 4 bases, with 11 bases sitting between them. Germline V CDR1 and CDR2: MNHEY, SVGAGI. The CDR3 has 15 residues. CDR3 residues: CASSYSQLLADTQYF. CDR3 DNA: TGTGCCAGCAGTTACTCGCAATTACTAGCAGATACGCAGTATTTT.

The chain carries TRBV5-1 and TRBJ2-5; TRBD1 matches 8 bases. V dropped 1 base and J dropped 4; count of bases not matched to a gene: 6. Germline loops: CDR1 SGHRS, CDR2 YFSETQ. The CDR3 runs to 15 residues. The CDR3 sequence: CASSLRSGGGETQYF. In DNA, the CDR3 is TGCGCCAGCAGCTTGAGGTCAGGGGGCGGAGAGACCCAGTACTTC.

About this clone: Relative to the germline gene, one junction end is altered; a read error may explain this. Different DNA sequences within this sample yield the same CDR3. The V and J genes are TRBV6-5 and TRBJ1-4; TRBD1 is a possible D gene (6 bases). Germline assignment: CDR1 MNHEY and CDR2 SVGAGI. This CDR3 region has 15 residues. As DNA, the CDR3 is TGTGCCAGCAGCCCTACAGGGATGGGGAATGAAAAACTGTTCTTT. Amino acids: CASSPTGMGNEKLFF.

The J gene is TRBJ2-1, the V gene TRBV10-3; 13 bases fit TRBD2. The germline V gene encodes CDR1 ENHRY and CDR2 SYGVKD. Losses at the gene ends were 10 bases for V and 1 base for J; bases not matched to a gene: 16. The CDR3 is made up of 19 amino acids. CDR3 coding DNA: TGTGCCACCCTGCCCGGGACTAGCGGGAAAGAGGTATCCTACAATGAGCAGTTCTTC. Amino acid sequence: CATLPGTSGKEVSYNEQFF.

The genes are TRBV7-2 and TRBJ2-2; 10 nucleotides align to TRBD1. The V segment lost 3 bases and the J segment 5 bases; nucleotides outside the gene matches: 6. Looked up from germline, CDR1 is SGHTA and CDR2 is FQGNSA. The CDR3 length is 16 residues. As DNA, the CDR3 is TGTGCCAGCAGCTTTCCGGGACAGGGGTTGACCGGGGAGCTGTTTTTT. Residues: CASSFPGQGLTGELFF. Based on the CDR3 plus reference TRBV7-2 and TRBJ2-2, the full variable domain is GAGVSQSPSNKVTEKGKDVELRCDPISGHTALYWYRQSLGQGLEFLIYFQGNSAPDKSGLPSDRFSAERTGGSVSTLTIQRTQQEDSAVYLCASSFPGQGLTGELFFGEGSRLTVL.

The chain couples TRBV28 to TRBJ2-7, with 10 bases aligning to TRBD1. Germline V CDR1 and CDR2: MDHEN, SYDVKM. V lost 10 bases and J lost 2; bases outside the gene matches: 5. The CDR3 spans 13 residues. The DNA of the CDR3 is TGTGCCACTTCGACAGGGGGCACCTACGAGCAGTACTTC. Translated: CATSTGGTYEQYF.

J is TRBJ2-3 and V is TRBV28, with 7 bases identical to TRBD2. This CDR3 has 14 residues. Per germline, CDR1 MDHEN and CDR2 SYDVKM. J was trimmed by 8 bases and V by 5 bases; bases with no gene match: 10. As DNA, the CDR3 is TGTGCCAGCAGTCCATGGGGGGGAGTATCTACGCAGTATTTT. This gives the protein CASSPWGGVSTQYF.

This chain connects TRBV27 to TRBJ2-7; D possibly corresponds to TRBD1 (5 bases). Per germline, CDR1 MNHEY and CDR2 SMNVEV (reference sequence). There are 14 residues in the CDR3. Trimming took 6 bases from V and 1 from J, leaving 13 bases between them. DNA for the CDR3: TGTGCCAGCAGGCCGGACACTCTTTCCTACGAGCAGTACTTC. Protein: CASRPDTLSYEQYF.

The chain joins TRBV6-1 to TRBJ2-7; D may be TRBD2 (6 bases). The V end lost 2 bases, the J end lost 3 bases, and 20 bases lay between the germline ends. This CDR3 comprises 17 residues. CDR1 is MNHNS and CDR2 is SASEGT in the germline V gene. DNA of the CDR3: TGTGCCAGCAGTGAAAACCGAAGGGCCCCCGGGAGCTACGAGCAGTACTTC. It is translated as CASSENRRAPGSYEQYF.

The genes are TRBV6-6 and TRBJ2-6, with D perhaps TRBD2 (5 bases). Trimming pared 8 bases from V and 4 bases from J, leaving 9 bases between. Germline assignment: CDR1 MNHNY and CDR2 SVGAGI (reference sequence). The CDR3 runs 13 residues. The CDR3 is CASVEAGANVLTF. The CDR3 bases are TGTGCCAGCGTGGAGGCAGGGGCCAACGTCCTGACTTTC.

The chain couples TRBV6-6 to TRBJ1-5, with a weak D call TRBD1 (6 bases). This CDR3 is built from 13 residues. Germline CDR1 reads MNHNY; CDR2 reads SVGAGI (reference sequence). Between the trimmed V and J ends, which lost 7 bases and 6 bases, there was a span of 13 bases. CDR3 coding DNA: TGTGCCAGCAAAGGGGGGGAATTTCAGCCCCAGCATTTT. Translated: CASKGGEFQPQHF.

This clone is a singleton in its sample. This CDR3 is CASSIGPVETQYF. The DNA for the CDR3 is TGTGCCAGTAGTATAGGGCCTGTTGAGACCCAGTACTTC. V gene TRBV19 combines with J gene TRBJ2-5, with no clear D. The germline V gene encodes CDR1 LNHDA and CDR2 SQIVND (reference sequence). The CDR3 extends over 13 amino acids. Trimming cost V 1 base and J 5 bases, with 8 bases left between them.

The CDR3 DNA reads TGTGCCAGCAGCTTGGCGGTTCCGGGACTAGCTGACAATGAGCAGTTCTTC. Translation gives CASSLAVPGLADNEQFF. The chain employs TRBV11-3 and TRBJ2-1; 9 bases line up with TRBD2. The CDR3 loop spans 17 amino acids. The V and J ends lost 3 bases and 5 bases, in that order; junction bases with no gene match: 11. The germline V gene encodes CDR1 SGHNT and CDR2 YENEEA.

The rearrangement uses TRBV27 and TRBJ2-7; 9 nucleotides align to TRBD2. The trim removed 9 bases at V and 6 bases at J, leaving 15 bases unmatched. The CDR3 loop spans 15 amino acids. Germline V gene lookup returns CDR1 MNHEY and CDR2 SMNVEV (reference sequence). In nucleotides, the CDR3 is TGTGCCAGTTTTGGTAGCGGGGGCCCCCAGAGCGAGCAGTACTTC. Its translation: CASFGSGGPQSEQYF.